This T cell receptor (beta chain) was observed in a study of T cell changes during pregnancy in multiple sclerosis. Germline lookup yields CDR1 MNHEY and CDR2 SVGAGI. The V end was cut by 1 base, the J end by 4 bases, with 9 bases between. CDR3 size: 14 residues. Measured with immunoSEQ multiplex PCR; TCRdb has only the in-frame clones, and not every one. This table holds some 100,000 clones, approximately 90% found once. The V call is TRBV6-5, the J call TRBJ2-3; tentative D call: TRBD2 (5 bases). This clonotype originated in a female donor with multiple sclerosis, enrolled in a pregnancy study. The starting material was peripheral blood, obtained in the second trimester of pregnancy. The CDR3 reads CASSYFGVPDTQYF. The CDR3 DNA reads as TGTGCCAGCAGTTACTTCGGGGTCCCAGATACGCAGTATTTT.